The rows below give T cell receptor beta chains drawn from one sample of a study of cytomegalovirus exposure and HLA in healthy donors. Libraries were prepared by immunoSEQ multiplex PCR; TCRdb keeps only in-frame clonotypes and omits some of them. Of 90,000 to 150,000 clones listed, around 76% are singletons. What was sequenced was PBMCs. These receptors all come from a woman aged 40 to 50 in good health and CMV-seropositive. Both conserved end residues are part of each CDR3. Fields, in order: J gene, V gene, clone size, D gene, CDR3 DNA, CDR3 protein. The D gene is left open where the match is weak. Only some rows state a clone size, as once, few, many or a class for expanded clones.

>TRBJ2-3|TRBV4-2|-|-
TGTGCCAGCAGCCAAGATAGCGCGGCAGGGGGCACAGATACGCAGTATTTT
CASSQDSAAGGTDTQYF
>TRBJ2-5|TRBV7-2|-|-
TGTGCCAGCAGCTTGGCGGGATTTCAAGAGACCCAGTACTTC
CASSLAGFQETQYF
>TRBJ2-3|TRBV5-1|-|TRBD2
TGCGCCAGCAGCGGCGGGGGGGCCGGGACAGATACGCAGTATTTT
CASSGGGAGTDTQYF
>TRBJ2-7|TRBV30|-|TRBD1
TGTGCCTGGAGGATGACAGGGGGCATCTACGAGCAGTACTTC
CAWRMTGGIYEQYF
>TRBJ2-7|TRBV27|-|TRBD1
TGTGCCAGCACCGAGGGACAGGGTTCCTACGAGCAGTACTTC
CASTEGQGSYEQYF
>TRBJ1-2|TRBV2|-|TRBD1
TGTGCCAGCAGTACTACAGGGGCCTATGGCTACACCTTC
CASSTTGAYGYTF
>TRBJ1-3|TRBV11-3|-|TRBD1
TGTGCCAGCAGCCCAGGGGGCACAGGAAACACCATATATTTT
CASSPGGTGNTIYF
>TRBJ1-1|TRBV6-5|-|-
TGTGCCAGCAGTCCGGGACATCCGAACACTGAAGCTTTCTTT
CASSPGHPNTEAFF
>TRBJ2-7|TRBV5-1|-|TRBD2
TGCGCCAGCAGCCCACGGACTAGCGGGGCCTACGAGCAGTACTTC
CASSPRTSGAYEQYF
>TRBJ2-3|TRBV11-2|-|-
TGTGCCAGCAGCTTACCCGGGGGAGATACGCAGTATTTT
CASSLPGGDTQYF
>TRBJ1-1|TRBV5-1|once|TRBD1
TGCGCCAGCAGCTTGGTCGGGACAGTGAACACTGAAGCTTTCTTT
CASSLVGTVNTEAFF
>TRBJ2-2|TRBV11-3|-|TRBD1
TGTGCCAGCAGCTTACGGGACAGGGGCACCGGGGAGCTGTTTTTT
CASSLRDRGTGELFF
>TRBJ1-4|TRBV5-1|once|-
TGCGCCCGCAGCACGGAGGCTGAGGAAGCTAATGAAAAACTGTTTTTT
CARSTEAEEANEKLFF